These 13 T cell receptor beta chains originate from one sample sequenced in a study of T cell changes during pregnancy in multiple sclerosis. The protocol was immunoSEQ multiplex PCR, while the TCRdb copy is restricted to in-frame clones and leaves out a portion. The sample yields approximately 70,000 clones, 89% seen once. Sample: peripheral blood, taken in the first trimester of pregnancy. Receptors were obtained from a female donor in good health, enrolled as a control in a pregnancy study.

The genes are TRBV5-1 and TRBJ1-1, with D possibly being TRBD1 (6 bases). The length of the CDR3 is 15 residues. Trimming removed 3 bases at V and 2 bases at J, with 14 bases between. The germline gives CDR1 SGHRS, CDR2 YFSETQ. In DNA form, the CDR3 reads TGCGCCAGCAGCTCTGGCCGGACAGTCAACACTGAAGCTTTCTTT. Translated, it gives CASSSGRTVNTEAFF.

The V gene is TRBV2, the J gene TRBJ1-6; TRBD1 matches at 7 bases. V gave up 6 bases and J gave up 10 bases; unmatched junction bases: 9. This CDR3 contains 14 residues. CDR1 SNHLY and CDR2 FYNNEI come from the germline V gene. Here the CDR3 DNA reads TGTGCCAGCAGCACAGACAGGGTAGGATCACCCCTCCACTTT. It specifies CASSTDRVGSPLHF.

The gene calls are TRBV7-9 and TRBJ2-2, with D possibly matching TRBD2 (6 bases). Per germline, CDR1 SEHNR and CDR2 FQNEAQ (reference sequence). The CDR3 has 13 residues. Trimming took off 4 bases at V and 7 bases at J, with 10 bases between the two ends. The CDR3 nucleotides read TGTGCCAGCAGCTGGAGGGATATCGGGGAGCTGTTTTTT. It yields the protein CASSWRDIGELFF.

The chain links TRBV7-9 to TRBJ2-1, with D possibly TRBD1 on 6 matching bases. The V end was cut by 7 bases, the J end by 2 bases, with 12 bases between. The CDR3 is 14 residues long. The germline V gene has CDR1 SEHNR and CDR2 FQNEAQ (reference sequence). The CDR3 DNA is TGTGCCAGCACTGCCAGGGGACCCTACAATGAGCAGTTCTTC. This codes for CASTARGPYNEQFF.

The J gene is TRBJ1-1, the V gene TRBV19, with 10 bases aligning to TRBD1. CDR1 and CDR2 from the germline V gene are LNHDA and SQIVND (reference sequence). The CDR3 covers 15 residues. The J segment lost 3 bases and the V segment lost 4 bases, leaving 5 bases of the junction unmatched. CDR3 nucleotide sequence: TGTGCCAGTAGTACTTCCGGGACAGGGGACACTGAAGCTTTCTTT. Its protein is CASSTSGTGDTEAFF.

The V gene is TRBV4-1, the J gene TRBJ2-3, with TRBD1 as a possible D gene (5 bases). Germline V gene lookup returns CDR1 MGHRA and CDR2 YSYEKL. This CDR3 contains 16 residues. Trimming took 0 bases from V and 0 from J, leaving 10 bases between them. CDR3 loop: CASSQDGAFSTDTQYF. Written as DNA, the CDR3 is TGCGCCAGCAGCCAAGATGGGGCATTTAGCACAGATACGCAGTATTTT.

The V and J genes are TRBV7-9 and TRBJ2-1; 14 bases fit TRBD2. V shed 5 bases and J 1 base; nucleotides not matched to a gene: 7. Germline CDR1 is SEHNR and CDR2 is FQNEAQ (reference sequence). The CDR3 has 18 residues. The CDR3 loop is CASSTIRLAGGSYNEQFF. The CDR3 region has the DNA TGTGCCAGCAGCACCATCAGACTAGCGGGAGGGTCCTACAATGAGCAGTTCTTC.

In DNA, the CDR3 is TGTGCCACCAGCAGCCCACAGTCCTATTCACCCCTCCACTTT. Residues: CATSSPQSYSPLHF. The genes are TRBV15 and TRBJ1-6; D not certain. Trimming shortened V by 3 bases and J by 8 bases, and 11 bases separated the two germline ends. The CDR3 covers 14 residues. Germline CDR1 reads LNHNV; CDR2 reads YYDKDF (reference sequence).

This chain links TRBV4-1 with TRBJ2-3; maybe TRBD1 (5 bases). In germline, CDR1 is MGHRA, CDR2 YSYEKL. The length of the CDR3 is 18 residues. V gave up 6 bases and J gave up 1 base, with 23 bases separating them. The CDR3 nucleotides read TGCGCCAGCAGAAGGTCAGGTTTGCAGGAAGGGGGCACAGATACGCAGTATTTT. Protein: CASRRSGLQEGGTDTQYF.

This chain links TRBV9 with TRBJ2-5, with D uncertain. From germline, CDR1 is SGDLS and CDR2 YYNGEE. The V end was cut by 0 bases, the J end by 2 bases, with 5 bases between. CDR3 length: 13 residues. CDR3 DNA sequence: TGTGCCAGCAGCGTAGACAAACAAGAGACCCAGTACTTC. Protein product: CASSVDKQETQYF.

This clone was seen only once. This chain links TRBV2 with TRBJ1-5; TRBD1 is a possible D gene (6 bases). Germline assignment: CDR1 SNHLY and CDR2 FYNNEI. The ends were cut back, 7 bases at V and 2 bases at J, with 12 bases in the middle. The CDR3 loop spans 14 amino acids. The CDR3 is CASKGGAGNQPQHF. The CDR3, as DNA: TGTGCCAGCAAAGGGGGGGCTGGCAATCAGCCCCAGCATTTT.

The chain recombines TRBV6-1 with TRBJ1-5; 7 nucleotides line up with TRBD1. J lost 2 bases, V lost 4 bases, and 8 bases had no gene match. There are 16 residues in the CDR3. From germline, CDR1 is MNHNS and CDR2 SASEGT. The CDR3 nucleotides are TGTGCCAGCAGTGTGTACAGGGGAATTGGCAATCAGCCCCAGCATTTT. Protein product: CASSVYRGIGNQPQHF.

V and J are TRBV27 and TRBJ2-1; 7 nucleotides line up with TRBD1. CDR1 is MNHEY and CDR2 is SMNVEV in the germline V gene (reference sequence). CDR3 length: 15 residues. Germline trimming cut 5 bases from V and 8 bases from J; bases unmatched to any gene: 12. The CDR3 reads CASSLRQGVQYEQFF. CDR3 bases: TGTGCCAGCAGTCTTCGACAGGGAGTACAATATGAGCAGTTCTTC.